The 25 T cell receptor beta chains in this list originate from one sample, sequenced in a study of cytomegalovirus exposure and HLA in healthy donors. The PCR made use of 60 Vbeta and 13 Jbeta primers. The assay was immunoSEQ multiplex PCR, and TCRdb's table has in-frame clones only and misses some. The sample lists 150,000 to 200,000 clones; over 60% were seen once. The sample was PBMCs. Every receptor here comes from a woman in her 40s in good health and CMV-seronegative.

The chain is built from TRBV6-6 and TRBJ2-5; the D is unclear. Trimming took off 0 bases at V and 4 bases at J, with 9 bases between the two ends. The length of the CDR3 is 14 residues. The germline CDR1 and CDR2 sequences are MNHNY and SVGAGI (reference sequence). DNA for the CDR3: TGTGCCAGCAGTTACTCGGGTAGAGGAGAGACCCAGTACTTC. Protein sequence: CASSYSGRGETQYF.

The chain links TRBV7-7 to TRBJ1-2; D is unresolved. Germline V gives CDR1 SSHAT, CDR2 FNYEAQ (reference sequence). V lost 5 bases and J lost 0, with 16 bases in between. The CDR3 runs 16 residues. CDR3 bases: TGTGCCAGCAGCATTGTCCCTCGGGTGACTAACTATGGCTACACCTTC. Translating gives CASSIVPRVTNYGYTF.

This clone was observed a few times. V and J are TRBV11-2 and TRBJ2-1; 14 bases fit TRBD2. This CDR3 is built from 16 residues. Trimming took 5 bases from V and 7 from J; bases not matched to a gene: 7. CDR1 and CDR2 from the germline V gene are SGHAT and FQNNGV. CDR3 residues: CASSLGLAGGYNEQFF. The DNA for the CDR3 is TGTGCCAGCAGCCTCGGACTAGCGGGAGGTTATAATGAGCAGTTCTTC.

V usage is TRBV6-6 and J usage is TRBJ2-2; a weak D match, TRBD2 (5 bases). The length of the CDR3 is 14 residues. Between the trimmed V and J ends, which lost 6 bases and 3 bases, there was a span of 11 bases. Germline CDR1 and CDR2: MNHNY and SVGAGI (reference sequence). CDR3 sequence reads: CASRSSGYTGELFF. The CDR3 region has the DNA TGTGCCAGCAGGTCCAGCGGCTACACCGGGGAGCTGTTTTTT.

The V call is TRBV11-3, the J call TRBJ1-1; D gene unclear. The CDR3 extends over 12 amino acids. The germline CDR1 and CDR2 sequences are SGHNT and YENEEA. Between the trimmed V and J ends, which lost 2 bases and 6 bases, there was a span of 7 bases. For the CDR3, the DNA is TGTGCCAGCAGCTTAACGGAGCCTGAAGCTTTCTTT. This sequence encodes CASSLTEPEAFF.

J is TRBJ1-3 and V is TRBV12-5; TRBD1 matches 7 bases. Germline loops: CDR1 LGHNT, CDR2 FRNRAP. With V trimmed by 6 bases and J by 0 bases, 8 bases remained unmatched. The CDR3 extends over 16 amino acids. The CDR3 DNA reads TGTGCTAGTGGCAGGGGACAGTCAAGCTCTGGAAACACCATATATTTT. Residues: CASGRGQSSSGNTIYF.

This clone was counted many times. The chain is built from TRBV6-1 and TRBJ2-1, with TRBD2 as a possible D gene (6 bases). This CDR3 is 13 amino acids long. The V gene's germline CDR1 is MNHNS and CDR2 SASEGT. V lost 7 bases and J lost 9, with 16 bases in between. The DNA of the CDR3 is TGTGCCAGCACCCAAGGGTGGGGAGGTGAGCAGTTCTTC. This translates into CASTQGWGGEQFF.

DNA of the CDR3: TGCGCCAGCAGCCAAGATTTGGGGCGCTATGGCTACACCTTC. Protein product: CASSQDLGRYGYTF. V gene TRBV4-1 combines with J gene TRBJ1-2, with D perhaps matching TRBD1 (5 bases). The germline V and J ends were trimmed by 0 bases and 4 bases, with 9 bases remaining between them. Germline CDR1 MGHRA, CDR2 YSYEKL. The CDR3 is made up of 14 amino acids.

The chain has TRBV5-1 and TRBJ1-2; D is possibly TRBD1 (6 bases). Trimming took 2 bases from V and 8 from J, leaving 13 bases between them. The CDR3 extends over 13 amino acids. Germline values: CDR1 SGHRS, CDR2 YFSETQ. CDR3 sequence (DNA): TGCGCCAGCAGCTTCAGGGACAACGACGGCTACACCTTC. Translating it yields CASSFRDNDGYTF.

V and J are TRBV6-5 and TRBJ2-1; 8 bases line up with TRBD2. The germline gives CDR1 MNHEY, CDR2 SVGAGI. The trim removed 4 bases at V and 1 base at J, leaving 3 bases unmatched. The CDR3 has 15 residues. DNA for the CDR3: TGTGCCAGCAGTTCCGGCGGGAGGTCCTACAATGAGCAGTTCTTC. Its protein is CASSSGGRSYNEQFF.

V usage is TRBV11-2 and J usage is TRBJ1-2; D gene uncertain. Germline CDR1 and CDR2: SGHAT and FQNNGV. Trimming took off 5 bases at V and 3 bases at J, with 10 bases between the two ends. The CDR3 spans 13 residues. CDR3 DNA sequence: TGTGCCAGCAGCCCGTCGGGGTACTATGGCTACACCTTC. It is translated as CASSPSGYYGYTF.

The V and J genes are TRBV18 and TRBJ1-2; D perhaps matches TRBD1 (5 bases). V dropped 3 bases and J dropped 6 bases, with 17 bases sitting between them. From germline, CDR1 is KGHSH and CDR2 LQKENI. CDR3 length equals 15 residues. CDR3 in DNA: TGTGCCAGCTCACCCTCCGGTAGGGGTTTGGATGGCTACACCTTC. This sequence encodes CASSPSGRGLDGYTF.

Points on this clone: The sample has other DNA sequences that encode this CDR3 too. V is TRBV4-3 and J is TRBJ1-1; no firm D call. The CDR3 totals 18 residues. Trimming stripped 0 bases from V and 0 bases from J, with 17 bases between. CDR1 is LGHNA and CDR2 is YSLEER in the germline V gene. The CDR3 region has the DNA TGCGCCAGCAGCCAAGATCCATCCGATTGGGAGATGAACACTGAAGCTTTCTTT. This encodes CASSQDPSDWEMNTEAFF.

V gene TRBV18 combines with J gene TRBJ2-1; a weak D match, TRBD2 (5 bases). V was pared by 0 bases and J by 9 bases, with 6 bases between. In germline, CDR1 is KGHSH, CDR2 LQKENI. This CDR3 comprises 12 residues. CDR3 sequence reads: CASSPPGSEQFF. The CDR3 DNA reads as TGTGCCAGCTCACCACCGGGGAGTGAGCAGTTCTTC.

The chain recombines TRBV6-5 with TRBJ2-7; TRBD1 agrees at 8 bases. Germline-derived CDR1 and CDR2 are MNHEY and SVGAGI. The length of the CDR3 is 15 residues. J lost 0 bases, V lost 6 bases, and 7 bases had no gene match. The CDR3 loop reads CASSKDRGLSYEQYF. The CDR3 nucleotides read TGTGCCAGCAGCAAAGACAGGGGCCTCTCCTACGAGCAGTACTTC.

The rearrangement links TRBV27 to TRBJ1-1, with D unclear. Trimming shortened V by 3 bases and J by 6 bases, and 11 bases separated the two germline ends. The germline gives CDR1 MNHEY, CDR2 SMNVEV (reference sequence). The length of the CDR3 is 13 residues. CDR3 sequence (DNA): TGTGCCAGCAGTTTCCCCCCTCCCTCTGAAGCTTTCTTT. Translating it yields CASSFPPPSEAFF.

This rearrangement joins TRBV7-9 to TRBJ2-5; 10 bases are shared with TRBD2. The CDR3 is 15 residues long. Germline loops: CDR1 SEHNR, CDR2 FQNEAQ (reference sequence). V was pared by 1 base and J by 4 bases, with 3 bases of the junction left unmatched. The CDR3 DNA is TGTGCCAGCAGCTTAGGGGGACTAGCGCCAGAGACCCAGTACTTC. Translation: CASSLGGLAPETQYF. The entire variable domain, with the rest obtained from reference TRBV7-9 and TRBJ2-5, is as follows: DTGVSQNPRHKITKRGQNVTFRCDPISEHNRLYWYRQTLGQGPEFLTYFQNEAQLEKSRLLSDRFSAERPKGSFSTLEIQRTEQGDSAMYLCASSLGGLAPETQYFGPGTRLLVL.

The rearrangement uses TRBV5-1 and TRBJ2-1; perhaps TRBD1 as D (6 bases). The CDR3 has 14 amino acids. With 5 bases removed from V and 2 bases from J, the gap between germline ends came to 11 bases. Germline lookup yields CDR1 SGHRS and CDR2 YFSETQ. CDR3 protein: CASSYRDTYNEQFF. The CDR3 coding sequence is TGCGCCAGCAGTTACAGGGACACCTACAATGAGCAGTTCTTC.

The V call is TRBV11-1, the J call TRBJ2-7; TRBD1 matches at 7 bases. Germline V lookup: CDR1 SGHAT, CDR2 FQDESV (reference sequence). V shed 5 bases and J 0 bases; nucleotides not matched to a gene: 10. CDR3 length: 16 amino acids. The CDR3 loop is CASSTHTGAASYEQYV. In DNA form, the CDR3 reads TGTGCCAGCAGCACCCATACAGGGGCGGCCTCCTACGAGCAGTACGTC.

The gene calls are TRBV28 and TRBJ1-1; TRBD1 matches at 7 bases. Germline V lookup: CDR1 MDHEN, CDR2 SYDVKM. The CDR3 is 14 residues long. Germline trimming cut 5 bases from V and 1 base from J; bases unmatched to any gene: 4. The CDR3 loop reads CASSAGTANTEAFF. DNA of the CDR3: TGTGCCAGCAGTGCCGGGACAGCGAACACTGAAGCTTTCTTT.

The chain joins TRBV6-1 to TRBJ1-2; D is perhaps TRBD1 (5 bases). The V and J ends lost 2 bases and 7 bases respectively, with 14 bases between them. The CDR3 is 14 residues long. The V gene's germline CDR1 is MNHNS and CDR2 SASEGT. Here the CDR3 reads CASSELGQGGGYTF. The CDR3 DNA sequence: TGTGCCAGCAGTGAACTAGGGCAGGGAGGTGGCTACACCTTC.

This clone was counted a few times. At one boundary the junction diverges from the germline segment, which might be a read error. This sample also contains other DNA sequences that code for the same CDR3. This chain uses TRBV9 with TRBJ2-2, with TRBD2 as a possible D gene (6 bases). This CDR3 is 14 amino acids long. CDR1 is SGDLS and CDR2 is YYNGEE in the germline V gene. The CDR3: CASSSTGGTGELFF. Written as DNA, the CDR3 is TGCGCCAGCAGCTCCACCGGGGGTACCGGGGAGCTGTTTTTT. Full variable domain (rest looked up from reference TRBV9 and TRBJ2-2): DSGVTQTPKHLITATGQRVTLRCSPRSGDLSVYWYQQSLDQGLQFLIQYYNGEERAKGNILERFSAQQFPDLHSELNLSSLELGDSALYFCASSSTGGTGELFFGEGSRLTVL.

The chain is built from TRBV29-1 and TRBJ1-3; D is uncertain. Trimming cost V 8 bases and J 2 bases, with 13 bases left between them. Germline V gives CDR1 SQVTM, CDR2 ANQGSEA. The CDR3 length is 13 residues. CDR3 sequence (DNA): TGCAGCATCGGGGAGGTTACTGGAAACACCATATATTTT. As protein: CSIGEVTGNTIYF.

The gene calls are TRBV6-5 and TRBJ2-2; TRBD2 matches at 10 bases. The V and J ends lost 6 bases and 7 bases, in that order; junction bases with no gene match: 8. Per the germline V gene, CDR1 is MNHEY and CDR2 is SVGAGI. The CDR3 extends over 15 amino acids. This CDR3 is CASSALGLANGELFF. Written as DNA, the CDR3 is TGTGCCAGCAGCGCTCTGGGACTAGCGAACGGGGAGCTGTTTTTT.

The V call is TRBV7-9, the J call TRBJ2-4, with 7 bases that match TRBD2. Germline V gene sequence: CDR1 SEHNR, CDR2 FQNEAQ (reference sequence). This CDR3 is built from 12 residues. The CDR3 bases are TGTGCTGTCGGGACTACCAAAAACATTCAGTACTTC. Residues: CAVGTTKNIQYF.